These 5 T cell receptor beta chains were all obtained from the same sample, sequenced in a study of cytomegalovirus exposure and HLA in healthy donors. This PCR relied on a set of 60 Vbeta primers and 13 Jbeta primers. Clones were sequenced by immunoSEQ multiplex PCR, and TCRdb holds only the in-frame ones, with some missing. Of around 150,000 clones listed, around 77% are singletons. Sequencing input: PBMCs. These TCRs come from a man in his 60s in good health and CMV-seronegative.

Comment on this clone: A read error may account for a junction end that differs from germline. The chain joins TRBV7-9 to TRBJ2-7, with D perhaps matching TRBD1 (9 bases). This CDR3 region has 15 residues. Per the germline V gene, CDR1 is SEHNR and CDR2 is FQNEAQ (reference sequence). CDR3 coding DNA: TGTTCCAGCAGCTTAGCGGGGACAGGGTACTACGAGCAGTACTTC. Protein: CSSSLAGTGYYEQYF. Variable domain in full (rest from reference TRBV7-9 and TRBJ2-7): DTGVSQNPRHKITKRGQNVTFRCDPISEHNRLYWYRQTLGQGPEFLTYFQNEAQLEKSRLLSDRFSAERPKGSFSTLEIQRTEQGDSAMYLCSSSLAGTGYYEQYFGPGTRLTVT.

The genes are TRBV5-1 and TRBJ2-7; 12 bases are shared with TRBD2. The CDR3 totals 15 residues. The germline V gene encodes CDR1 SGHRS and CDR2 YFSETQ. Trimming at V came to 3 bases and at J to 2 bases, leaving 3 bases not matched to a gene. The CDR3 DNA sequence: TGCGCCAGCAGCTGGACTAGCGGGGCGACCTACGAGCAGTACTTC. This encodes CASSWTSGATYEQYF.

The J gene is TRBJ2-3, the V gene TRBV9, with 10 bases that match TRBD2. Germline V gene sequence: CDR1 SGDLS, CDR2 YYNGEE. Trimming at V came to 0 bases and at J to 10 bases, leaving 5 bases not matched to a gene. The CDR3 has 14 residues. The CDR3 sequence: CASSVATSGRAQYF. The CDR3 DNA is TGTGCCAGCAGCGTAGCTACAAGCGGGAGGGCGCAGTATTTT.

As regards this clone: This sample includes further DNA sequences coding for the same CDR3. The genes are TRBV6-1 and TRBJ1-4; weak D call: TRBD1 (6 bases). The CDR3 covers 15 residues. Trimming took 3 bases from V and 5 from J, leaving 13 bases between them. CDR1 MNHNS and CDR2 SASEGT come from the germline V gene. The CDR3: CASSDRRGLNEKLFF. The CDR3 bases are TGTGCCAGCAGTGACCGGCGGGGGCTCAATGAAAAACTGTTTTTT.

This clone was recorded once. The chain carries TRBV7-9 and TRBJ2-7; no reliable D call. The CDR3 contains 16 residues. Germline V gene data show CDR1 as SEHNR and CDR2 as FQNEAQ (reference sequence). V was pared by 1 base and J by 0 bases, with 13 bases between. The CDR3 here is CASSLGMFDTSYEQYF. The CDR3 DNA reads TGTGCCAGCAGCTTAGGTATGTTTGACACCTCCTACGAGCAGTACTTC.